This T cell receptor beta chain was sequenced in a study of response to subunit inactivated influenza vaccine. Overall study results and limits: With each seasonal influenza vaccination, the authors suggested, few new T cells are recruited.

TCRdb re-called the RT-PCR reads through MiXCR, storing one row per CDR3 protein. This table holds roughly 620,000 distinct CDR3 sequences, 10% to 12% found once. This clonotype was detected only a few times. Its antigen is unknown. The ends were cut back, 0 bases at V and 7 bases at J, with 10 bases in the middle. This CDR3 has 14 amino acids. From germline, CDR1 is SGHAT and CDR2 FQNNGV. These data also featured in a second study, about T cells expressing NK-cell markers. In that study: TCR beta cDNA was made by 5'RACE template switching with UMIs. The share of CD8+ T cells held by dominant NKG2C+ clonotypes was about 1.0-7.5% in 5 or 6 donors.

Sequencing was performed on PBMCs from blood, taken on the day of vaccination. This TCR was sampled from a man aged 50-60 years who received an inactivated influenza vaccine. The chain carries TRBV11-2 and TRBJ2-4; the D is unclear. CDR3 loop: CASSLEPASNIQYF. In nucleotides, the CDR3 is TGTGCCAGCAGCTTAGAACCGGCGTCTAACATTCAGTACTTC. The entire variable domain, with the rest obtained from reference TRBV11-2 and TRBJ2-4, is as follows: EAGVAQSPRYKIIEKRQSVAFWCNPISGHATLYWYQQILGQGPKLLIQFQNNGVVDDSQLPKDRFSAERLKGVDSTLKIQPAKLEDSAVYLCASSLEPASNIQYFGAGTRLSVL.